These 23 T cell receptor beta chains share one sample of origin, sequenced in a study of shared T cell receptors in the human thymus. Some clones are missing from TCRdb's copy, which holds only in-frame ones; the method was immunoSEQ multiplex PCR. In the table there are 700,000 or so clones, 80% to 90% of which are singletons. The same data also contributed to another study, on human thymus T cells.

The material sequenced was thymocytes. The source is a girl in the first two years of life with a congenital heart defect.

V and J are TRBV4-1 and TRBJ2-7; TRBD2 matches at 13 bases. The germline gives CDR1 MGHRA, CDR2 YSYEKL. This CDR3 spans 16 amino acids. The V gene end was trimmed by 1 base and the J gene end by 1 base; junction bases not matched to a gene: 1. Here the CDR3 reads CASSQVGLAGSYEQYF. Written as DNA, the CDR3 is TGCGCCAGCAGCCAAGTGGGACTAGCGGGATCCTACGAGCAGTACTTC.

This rearrangement joins TRBV7-6 to TRBJ2-1; the D gene is possibly TRBD1 (6 bases). The CDR3 length is 16 residues. In germline, CDR1 is SGHVS, CDR2 FNYEAQ. V lost 5 bases to trimming and J lost 5 bases, with 19 bases between them. The CDR3 nucleotides read TGTGCCAGCAGCCGTACTACAGGGCCGGGGAACAATGAGCAGTTCTTC. This translates into CASSRTTGPGNNEQFF.

The genes are TRBV27 and TRBJ2-7; D is undetermined. Germline-derived CDR1 and CDR2 are MNHEY and SMNVEV (reference sequence). The CDR3 sequence is 17 residues long. V lost 2 bases, J lost 2 bases, and 19 bases lay in between. The CDR3 is CASSLRNRVKNPYEQYF. CDR3 coding DNA: TGTGCCAGCAGTTTAAGGAATCGGGTAAAGAACCCCTACGAGCAGTACTTC.

Only a few counts were recorded for this clone. The chain has TRBV7-2 and TRBJ1-2, with unresolved D. CDR1 SGHTA and CDR2 FQGNSA come from the germline V gene. V dropped 1 base and J dropped 2 bases, with 5 bases sitting between them. The CDR3 is made up of 13 amino acids. In DNA form, the CDR3 reads TGTGCCAGCAGCTTAGAACAGAACTATGGCTACACCTTC. Translating it yields CASSLEQNYGYTF.

This chain connects TRBV14 to TRBJ2-3, with 8 bases fitting TRBD1. After removal of 4 bases from V and 3 bases from J, the junction contained 12 bases not matched to a gene. From germline, CDR1 is SGHDN and CDR2 FVKESK. The CDR3 covers 17 residues. CDR3 region: CASSPHVQGAGTDTQYF. CDR3 coding DNA: TGTGCCAGCAGCCCCCACGTCCAGGGGGCCGGTACAGATACGCAGTATTTT.

The table lists this clone with a count of one. The V call is TRBV7-2, the J call TRBJ2-1; D call uncertain. The V gene's germline CDR1 is SGHTA and CDR2 FQGNSA. Trimming shortened V by 5 bases and J by 9 bases, and 5 bases separated the two germline ends. The CDR3 covers 10 residues. This CDR3 reads CASSPREQFF. CDR3 DNA: TGTGCCAGCAGCCCCCGTGAGCAGTTCTTC. Drawing the rest from reference TRBV7-2 and TRBJ2-1, the complete variable domain is GAGVSQSPSNKVTEKGKDVELRCDPISGHTALYWYRQSLGQGLEFLIYFQGNSAPDKSGLPSDRFSAERTGGSVSTLTIQRTQQEDSAVYLCASSPREQFFGPGTRLTVL.

This clone was seen once. The rearrangement joins TRBV28 to TRBJ2-5, with D maybe TRBD1 (5 bases). The V gene's germline CDR1 is MDHEN and CDR2 SYDVKM. The CDR3 runs 15 residues. Trimming removed 7 bases at V and 1 base at J, with 16 bases between. CDR3 nucleotide sequence: TGTGCCAGCACGAACTGGGGCAGGATCCAAGAGACCCAGTACTTC. This sequence encodes CASTNWGRIQETQYF.

V is TRBV18 and J is TRBJ2-1, with 8 positions matching TRBD2. The CDR3 sequence is 13 residues long. From germline, CDR1 is KGHSH and CDR2 LQKENI. With 6 bases clipped from V and 9 bases from J, the junction kept 7 bases outside the gene matches. CDR3 in amino acids: CASSPGTRSEQFF. DNA for the CDR3: TGTGCCAGCTCCCCCGGGACTAGGAGTGAGCAGTTCTTC.

The chain couples TRBV15 to TRBJ2-3; possible D gene TRBD2, 7 bases. The CDR3 has 18 residues. The V gene lost 0 bases and the J gene lost 3 bases, with 19 bases spanning the gap. CDR1 is LNHNV, CDR2 YYDKDF, per germline (reference sequence). The CDR3 protein is CATSRDNTGRGGTDTQYF. CDR3 nucleotide sequence: TGTGCCACCAGCAGAGATAATACGGGGAGGGGGGGGACAGATACGCAGTATTTT. Based on the CDR3 plus reference TRBV15 and TRBJ2-3, the full variable domain is DAMVIQNPRYQVTQFGKPVTLSCSQTLNHNVMYWYQQKSSQAPKLLFHYYDKDFNNEADTPDNFQSRRPNTSFCFLDIRSPGLGDTAMYLCATSRDNTGRGGTDTQYFGPGTRLTVL.

The CDR3 is CASSKDRMRPQPQHF. For the CDR3, the DNA is TGTGCCAGCAGCAAAGACAGGATGAGACCTCAGCCCCAGCATTTT. V is TRBV7-8 and J is TRBJ1-5, with D maybe TRBD1 (6 bases). Per the germline V gene, CDR1 is SGHVS and CDR2 is FQNEAQ. This CDR3 spans 15 amino acids. V lost 5 bases, J lost 6 bases, and 17 bases lay in between.

The chain recombines TRBV9 with TRBJ1-1, with TRBD1 matching 7 bases. Germline V gene sequence: CDR1 SGDLS, CDR2 YYNGEE. V lost 2 bases and J lost 2; bases outside the gene matches: 3. This CDR3 has 14 amino acids. CDR3 sequence reads: CASSVTGINTEAFF. As DNA, the CDR3 is TGTGCCAGCAGCGTGACAGGGATAAACACTGAAGCTTTCTTT.

The CDR3 DNA follows: TGTGCCAGCAGCGCCGGGTCGGGACTCCGCCAAGAGACCCAGTACTTC. This gives the protein CASSAGSGLRQETQYF. The rearrangement joins TRBV9 to TRBJ2-5; the D gene is possibly TRBD2 (6 bases). The CDR3 is made up of 16 amino acids. Germline CDR1 reads SGDLS; CDR2 reads YYNGEE. The germline V and J ends were trimmed by 3 bases and 1 base, with 16 bases remaining between them. Full variable domain (rest looked up from reference TRBV9 and TRBJ2-5): DSGVTQTPKHLITATGQRVTLRCSPRSGDLSVYWYQQSLDQGLQFLIQYYNGEERAKGNILERFSAQQFPDLHSELNLSSLELGDSALYFCASSAGSGLRQETQYFGPGTRLLVL.

The chain recombines TRBV30 with TRBJ2-2; unclear D gene. Trimming stripped 4 bases from V and 4 bases from J, with 4 bases between. This CDR3 is built from 11 residues. CDR1 is GTSNPN and CDR2 is SVGIG in the germline V gene (reference sequence). CDR3 region: CAWTSTGELFF. CDR3 nucleotides: TGTGCCTGGACCAGCACCGGGGAGCTGTTTTTT.

The V and J genes are TRBV7-8 and TRBJ1-5; D might be TRBD1 (5 bases). Deletions cut 2 bases from V and 5 bases from J, with 16 bases between. From germline, CDR1 is SGHVS and CDR2 FQNEAQ. The CDR3 length is 16 residues. CDR3 DNA: TGTGCCAGCAGCTTACTTGGACCCCGGGGGGATCAGCCCCAGCATTTT. Amino acids: CASSLLGPRGDQPQHF. Drawing the rest from reference TRBV7-8 and TRBJ1-5, the complete variable domain is GAGVSQSPRYKVAKRGQDVALRCDPISGHVSLFWYQQALGQGPEFLTYFQNEAQLDKSGLPSDRFFAERPEGSVSTLKIQRTQQEDSAVYLCASSLLGPRGDQPQHFGDGTRLSIL.

The gene calls are TRBV7-6 and TRBJ1-1; 8 nucleotides match TRBD1. The V gene's germline CDR1 is SGHVS and CDR2 FNYEAQ. The CDR3 runs 17 residues. V trimming: 5 bases; J trimming: 0 bases; junction bases outside the gene matches: 11. This CDR3 is CASSLAEKTGVNTEAFF. The CDR3 DNA is TGTGCCAGCAGCCTTGCCGAAAAGACAGGGGTGAACACTGAAGCTTTCTTT.

The chain employs TRBV7-9 and TRBJ1-2, with TRBD1 matching over 7 bases. The V gene's germline CDR1 is SEHNR and CDR2 FQNEAQ (reference sequence). The CDR3 is 17 amino acids. Losses at the gene ends were 5 bases for V and 7 bases for J; bases not matched to a gene: 19. The CDR3 region is CASSPPQVRGSLRGYTF. The CDR3 region has the DNA TGTGCCAGCAGCCCCCCCCAGGTCAGGGGGTCATTGCGTGGCTACACCTTC.

The chain carries TRBV9 and TRBJ1-3, with D hard to call. Trimming shortened V by 4 bases and J by 1 base, and 12 bases separated the two germline ends. Germline-derived CDR1 and CDR2 are SGDLS and YYNGEE. The CDR3 is 15 residues long. The CDR3 bases are TGTGCCAGCAGCCCCGTCGAGAGATCTGGAAACACCATATATTTT. It specifies CASSPVERSGNTIYF.

V gene TRBV27 combines with J gene TRBJ1-1, with D possibly matching TRBD1 (6 bases). Germline CDR1 MNHEY, CDR2 SMNVEV (reference sequence). CDR3 length: 17 residues. The V and J ends lost 6 bases and 2 bases respectively, with 22 bases between them. DNA of the CDR3: TGTGCCAGCAGGCCCGTAAAGGACAGTCCCAAAAACACTGAAGCTTTCTTT. Encoded protein: CASRPVKDSPKNTEAFF.

The gene calls are TRBV28 and TRBJ1-4, with 8 nucleotides matching TRBD1. Germline values: CDR1 MDHEN, CDR2 SYDVKM. The CDR3 runs 16 residues. The V segment lost 3 bases and the J segment 7 bases; nucleotides outside the gene matches: 10. The CDR3 is CASSLTPTGGREKLFF. The DNA for the CDR3 is TGTGCCAGCAGTTTGACTCCTACAGGGGGACGTGAAAAACTGTTTTTT.

This clone turned up a few times. The chain employs TRBV4-1 and TRBJ2-2; D gene uncertain. Trimming removed 2 bases from V and 4 bases from J, with 5 bases in between. The CDR3 is made up of 13 amino acids. Germline CDR1 and CDR2: MGHRA and YSYEKL. The CDR3 sequence is CASSQPVTGELFF. CDR3 coding DNA: TGCGCCAGCAGCCAACCAGTCACCGGGGAGCTGTTTTTT.

This chain connects TRBV28 to TRBJ2-2; D possibly corresponds to TRBD2 (5 bases). The CDR3 has 17 residues. V was pared by 9 bases and J by 8 bases, with 28 bases between. From germline, CDR1 is MDHEN and CDR2 SYDVKM. For the CDR3, the DNA is TGTGCCAGTATGTTCCCCGACCGGGGATCTAAGGAGGGGGAGCTGTTTTTT. It yields the protein CASMFPDRGSKEGELFF.

V is TRBV2 and J is TRBJ2-7; TRBD1 aligns across 11 bases. Germline CDR1 SNHLY, CDR2 FYNNEI. J was trimmed by 5 bases and V by 8 bases; bases with no gene match: 11. This CDR3 contains 15 residues. DNA of the CDR3: TGTGCCAGCGGTTTTAGGACAGGGGGCCCCCACGAGCAGTACTTC. Protein: CASGFRTGGPHEQYF.

The chain carries TRBV2 and TRBJ1-1; D is possibly TRBD1 (5 bases). The CDR3 is made up of 15 amino acids. V gave up 5 bases and J gave up 1 base, with 14 bases separating them. The germline gives CDR1 SNHLY, CDR2 FYNNEI. The CDR3 DNA sequence: TGTGCCAGCAGTCTTTCTGACAGTGGGAACACTGAAGCTTTCTTT. This translates into CASSLSDSGNTEAFF. Supplemented by reference TRBV2 and TRBJ1-1, the full variable domain reads EPEVTQTPSHQVTQMGQEVILRCVPISNHLYFYWYRQILGQKVEFLVSFYNNEISEKSEIFDDQFSVERPDGSNFTLKIRSTKLEDSAMYFCASSLSDSGNTEAFFGQGTRLTVV.